Presented here are 21 T cell receptor beta chains from one specimen sequenced in a study of cytomegalovirus exposure and HLA in healthy donors. A multiplex PCR was run with 60 Vbeta primers and 13 Jbeta primers. Only in-frame clones appear in the TCRdb table, and some are missing; sequencing was by immunoSEQ multiplex PCR. This repertoire includes 100,000 to 150,000 clones. Sequencing was done on a sample of PBMCs. These receptors originate from a man in his forties or fifties in good health and CMV-seronegative.

The chain uses TRBV6-6 and TRBJ2-7; D remains ambiguous. V lost 5 bases and J 4 bases, leaving 6 bases between the germline ends. Germline V gene data show CDR1 as MNHNY and CDR2 as SVGAGI (reference sequence). This CDR3 has 11 residues. CDR3 in amino acids: CASSATYEQYF. Written as DNA, the CDR3 is TGTGCCAGCAGTGCTACGTACGAGCAGTACTTC.

The chain couples TRBV5-1 to TRBJ2-1, with 13 bases matching TRBD2. J lost 6 bases, V lost 1 base, and 4 bases had no gene match. The CDR3 totals 16 residues. Germline-derived CDR1 and CDR2 are SGHRS and YFSETQ. Here the CDR3 DNA reads TGCGCCAGCAGCTTGTCGGGACTAGCGGGATTCAATGAGCAGTTCTTC. Encoded protein: CASSLSGLAGFNEQFF. Combining the CDR3 with reference TRBV5-1 and TRBJ2-1 gives the whole variable domain KAGVTQTPRYLIKTRGQQVTLSCSPISGHRSVSWYQQTPGQGLQFLFEYFSETQRNKGNFPGRFSGRQFSNSRSEMNVSTLELGDSALYLCASSLSGLAGFNEQFFGPGTRLTVL.

Here the CDR3 DNA reads TGTGCCAGCAGCCTAACAGGACTAGCGGGTTACAATGAGCAGTTCTTC. Translated: CASSLTGLAGYNEQFF. This chain connects TRBV11-2 to TRBJ2-1, with TRBD2 matching over 11 bases. CDR1 SGHAT and CDR2 FQNNGV come from the germline V gene. V shed 5 bases, J shed 4 bases, and the junction held 7 bases outside the gene matches. This CDR3 has 16 residues.

CDR3 loop: CASSYSPRGETQYF. The CDR3 DNA follows: TGTGCCAGCAGTTACTCGCCGAGGGGGGAGACCCAGTACTTC. The chain links TRBV6-5 to TRBJ2-5, with D perhaps TRBD1 (6 bases). Trimming stripped 0 bases from V and 5 bases from J, with 10 bases between. This CDR3 comprises 14 residues. Germline values: CDR1 MNHEY, CDR2 SVGAGI.

V usage is TRBV5-1 and J usage is TRBJ2-5; a weak D match, TRBD2 (6 bases). CDR1 and CDR2 from the germline V gene are SGHRS and YFSETQ. The CDR3 extends over 15 amino acids. V dropped 0 bases and J dropped 2 bases, with 11 bases sitting between them. The CDR3 sequence: CASSLGGAQQETQYF. The CDR3 DNA reads as TGCGCCAGCAGCTTGGGCGGGGCGCAGCAAGAGACCCAGTACTTC. The whole variable domain, remainder taken from reference TRBV5-1 and TRBJ2-5, is KAGVTQTPRYLIKTRGQQVTLSCSPISGHRSVSWYQQTPGQGLQFLFEYFSETQRNKGNFPGRFSGRQFSNSRSEMNVSTLELGDSALYLCASSLGGAQQETQYFGPGTRLLVL.

The chain has TRBV5-5 and TRBJ1-1; a possible D gene is TRBD1 (5 bases). Germline values: CDR1 SGHKS, CDR2 YYEKEE (reference sequence). The CDR3 length is 15 residues. V was cut by 0 bases and J by 1 base, with 10 bases left in between. This chain's CDR3 is CASSLEPGGNTEAFF. In DNA, the CDR3 is TGTGCCAGCAGCTTGGAACCGGGGGGGAACACTGAAGCTTTCTTT.

V usage is TRBV28 and J usage is TRBJ2-5; D unclear. This CDR3 spans 14 amino acids. CDR1 and CDR2 from the germline V gene are MDHEN and SYDVKM. Trimming stripped 3 bases from V and 3 bases from J, with 11 bases between. CDR3 sequence (DNA): TGTGCCAGCAGTTTGTGGCAGAAAAAAGAGACCCAGTACTTC. Encoded protein: CASSLWQKKETQYF.

The V and J genes are TRBV6-1 and TRBJ1-1; 7 bases agree with TRBD1. V lost 4 bases and J lost 1; bases outside the gene matches: 3. The CDR3 consists of 14 residues. From germline, CDR1 is MNHNS and CDR2 SASEGT. Here the CDR3 reads CASSGAGGNTEAFF. CDR3 nucleotide sequence: TGTGCCAGCAGTGGAGCAGGGGGGAACACTGAAGCTTTCTTT.

This chain uses TRBV29-1 with TRBJ2-5; possibly TRBD2 for D (5 bases). The J call may be incorrect, as the DNA end agrees better with TRBJ2-7. The germline V gene has CDR1 SQVTM and CDR2 ANQGSEA. This CDR3 comprises 15 residues. CDR3 in amino acids: CSVEVLIEGTYEQYF. Written as DNA, the CDR3 is TGCAGCGTTGAAGTCCTAATCGAGGGAACCTACGAGCAGTACTTC.

The chain links TRBV27 to TRBJ2-5; possible D gene TRBD2, 7 bases. With 4 bases removed from V and 5 bases from J, the gap between germline ends came to 17 bases. This CDR3 is 15 amino acids long. Germline CDR1 reads MNHEY; CDR2 reads SMNVEV (reference sequence). The DNA of the CDR3 is TGTGCCAGCAGTTGGGGATTGGGAGGGGGTGAGACCCAGTACTTC. Its translation: CASSWGLGGGETQYF.

The V and J genes are TRBV5-6 and TRBJ1-3; 7 nucleotides match TRBD1. J lost 0 bases, V lost 0 bases, and 12 bases had no gene match. Germline V CDR1 and CDR2: SGHDT, YYEEEE. CDR3 length equals 19 residues. CDR3 nucleotide sequence: TGTGCCAGCAGCTTGGCCGAGGGACAGACTAGTTTCTCTGGAAACACCATATATTTT. Translating gives CASSLAEGQTSFSGNTIYF.

This chain links TRBV6-1 with TRBJ1-5; D is undetermined. Germline V gene data show CDR1 as MNHNS and CDR2 as SASEGT. V was pared by 0 bases and J by 7 bases, with 7 bases between. The CDR3 contains 13 residues. The CDR3 DNA reads TGTGCCAGCAGTGAAGCGCTGCGGCAGCCCCAGCATTTT. This encodes CASSEALRQPQHF.

The V and J genes are TRBV6-6 and TRBJ2-7; 8 bases fit TRBD2. Germline V gene sequence: CDR1 MNHNY, CDR2 SVGAGI (reference sequence). The length of the CDR3 is 14 residues. Losses at the gene ends were 7 bases for V and 3 bases for J; bases not matched to a gene: 8. The CDR3 loop reads CASKVTGTSYEQYF. The CDR3 DNA is TGTGCCAGCAAGGTCACCGGGACTAGCTACGAGCAGTACTTC.

The rearrangement links TRBV5-1 to TRBJ2-5; a weak D match, TRBD2 (5 bases). The CDR3 contains 14 residues. CDR1 is SGHRS and CDR2 is YFSETQ in the germline V gene. Between the trimmed V and J ends, which lost 1 base and 1 base, there was a span of 8 bases. CDR3 protein: CASSLKDFQETQYF. The CDR3 bases are TGCGCCAGCAGCTTGAAGGACTTCCAAGAGACCCAGTACTTC.

The V gene is TRBV5-4, the J gene TRBJ2-3, with TRBD2 matching over 8 bases. CDR1 and CDR2 (germline): SGHNT, YYREEE (reference sequence). With V trimmed by 0 bases and J by 3 bases, 6 bases remained unmatched. CDR3 length: 16 residues. CDR3 DNA: TGTGCCAGCAGCTTGGGAGCGGGAGTGAAGACAGATACGCAGTATTTT. It encodes CASSLGAGVKTDTQYF. The whole variable domain, filled in from reference TRBV5-4 and TRBJ2-3, reads ETGVTQSPTHLIKTRGQQVTLRCSSQSGHNTVSWYQQALGQGPQFIFQYYREEENGRGNFPPRFSGLQFPNYSSELNVNALELDDSALYLCASSLGAGVKTDTQYFGPGTRLTVL.

The chain recombines TRBV5-1 with TRBJ2-7; weak D call: TRBD1 (6 bases). Trimming removed 3 bases at V and 3 bases at J, with 10 bases between. The germline CDR1 and CDR2 sequences are SGHRS and YFSETQ. The CDR3 loop spans 13 amino acids. The CDR3 coding sequence is TGCGCCAGCAGCTGGGGACAACTCTACGAGCAGTACTTC. Translating it yields CASSWGQLYEQYF.

The chain uses TRBV9 and TRBJ1-1; D is uncertain. Per the germline V gene, CDR1 is SGDLS and CDR2 is YYNGEE. Trimming removed 3 bases at V and 0 bases at J, with 12 bases between. The CDR3 extends over 15 amino acids. The CDR3 bases are TGTGCCAGCAGCGCGTCCACAGTGTTGAACACTGAAGCTTTCTTT. Amino acids: CASSASTVLNTEAFF.

This chain links TRBV4-1 with TRBJ2-1; TRBD2 matches at 15 bases. With 2 bases clipped from V and 7 bases from J, the junction kept 6 bases outside the gene matches. Per germline, CDR1 MGHRA and CDR2 YSYEKL. CDR3 length equals 17 residues. CDR3 sequence: CASSQWTSGRARNEQFF. CDR3 DNA sequence: TGCGCCAGCAGCCAATGGACTAGCGGGAGGGCCCGGAATGAGCAGTTCTTC.

This sequence joins TRBV28 and TRBJ1-4; a weak D match, TRBD1 (5 bases). Trimming stripped 5 bases from V and 1 base from J, with 8 bases between. CDR1 MDHEN and CDR2 SYDVKM come from the germline V gene. The CDR3 runs 14 residues. CDR3 residues: CASSRQGTNEKLFF. CDR3 in DNA: TGTGCCAGCAGTAGGCAGGGAACTAATGAAAAACTGTTTTTT. The variable domain in full, with the rest retrieved from reference TRBV28 and TRBJ1-4, is DVKVTQSSRYLVKRTGEKVFLECVQDMDHENMFWYRQDPGLGLRLIYFSYDVKMKEKGDIPEGYSVSREKKERFSLILESASTNQTSMYLCASSRQGTNEKLFFGSGTQLSVL.

The genes are TRBV11-3 and TRBJ2-5, with 8 bases that match TRBD2. The CDR3 runs to 16 residues. J was trimmed by 6 bases and V by 5 bases; bases with no gene match: 14. Germline V gene sequence: CDR1 SGHNT, CDR2 YENEEA. CDR3 sequence: CASSPQNREGGKTQYF. DNA of the CDR3: TGTGCCAGCAGCCCCCAGAATCGGGAGGGCGGGAAGACCCAGTACTTC.

This chain joins TRBV19 and TRBJ1-2, with TRBD1 as a possible D gene (5 bases). CDR3 length equals 16 residues. The V and J ends lost 5 bases and 3 bases respectively, with 19 bases between them. Germline CDR1 and CDR2: LNHDA and SQIVND (reference sequence). CDR3 region: CASSYRGEDAYYGYTF. CDR3 DNA sequence: TGTGCCAGTAGTTACCGGGGGGAGGACGCGTACTATGGCTACACCTTC.